These 14 T cell receptor beta chains were sequenced from one sample in a study of T cell responses to AZD1222 COVID-19 vaccine. Profiled with immunoSEQ multiplex PCR; TCRdb holds only in-frame clones, not every one. The sample has over 75,000 clones, around 85% seen once. The sample in question was peripheral blood, obtained 28 days after the second AZD1222 dose. These receptors were taken from an adult who received the AZD1222 COVID-19 vaccine.

The gene calls are TRBV7-2 and TRBJ1-2; D is uncertain. Germline-derived CDR1 and CDR2 are SGHTA and FQGNSA. The CDR3 is made up of 13 amino acids. V was cut by 1 base and J by 2 bases, with 5 bases left in between. This CDR3 reads CASSLDLNYGYTF. CDR3 nucleotide sequence: TGTGCCAGCAGCTTAGACCTAAACTATGGCTACACCTTC.

To note about this clone: At the DNA level, this CDR3 is encoded by other sequences in the same sample as well. This chain uses TRBV27 with TRBJ1-2, with TRBD1 as a possible D gene (6 bases). The CDR3 is 13 amino acids. CDR1 is MNHEY and CDR2 is SMNVEV in the germline V gene (reference sequence). V was shortened by 2 bases and J by 6 bases, with 10 bases between the two germline ends. As DNA, the CDR3 is TGTGCCAGCAGTTTAAGGGGGGCCGATGGCTACACCTTC. The encoded protein is CASSLRGADGYTF.

The V gene is TRBV10-2, the J gene TRBJ2-5, with 7 positions matching TRBD2. Looked up from germline, CDR1 is WSHSY and CDR2 is SAAADI. This CDR3 has 14 amino acids. The ends lost 8 bases at V and 4 bases at J; junction bases unmatched: 10. Here the CDR3 DNA reads TGCGCCAGCTCGGTGGGGGGGAGCGCAGAGACCCAGTACTTC. This translates into CASSVGGSAETQYF.

The chain links TRBV4-2 to TRBJ2-2; 13 nucleotides align to TRBD2. V lost 3 bases, J lost 6 bases, and 1 base stayed unmatched. Germline V CDR1 and CDR2: LGHNA, YNFKEQ. The CDR3 loop spans 15 amino acids. The CDR3 sequence: CASSHTSGGAGELFF. The CDR3 DNA is TGTGCCAGCAGCCACACTAGCGGGGGGGCCGGGGAGCTGTTTTTT.

J is TRBJ1-5 and V is TRBV29-1; D is unresolved. This CDR3 comprises 13 residues. Germline CDR1 is SQVTM and CDR2 is ANQGSEA. The V and J ends lost 6 bases and 0 bases respectively, with 9 bases between them. The CDR3 bases are TGCAGCGTATCAGGAACTAGCAATCAGCCCCAGCATTTT. It encodes CSVSGTSNQPQHF.

This clone has just one count. The gene calls are TRBV7-2 and TRBJ2-3, with D possibly being TRBD2 (5 bases). V was pared by 10 bases and J by 9 bases, with 23 bases between. Per the germline V gene, CDR1 is SGHTA and CDR2 is FQGNSA. CDR3 length: 14 residues. The CDR3 bases are TGTGCCACTCGGGGAGACTGGACGGCTCCCACGCAGTATTTT. It codes for CATRGDWTAPTQYF.

CDR3 residues: CASSSWGRSNTEAFF. The CDR3 DNA reads TGCGCCAGCAGTAGCTGGGGAAGGAGTAACACTGAAGCTTTCTTT. V is TRBV5-1 and J is TRBJ1-1; no firm D call. This CDR3 has 15 residues. Germline CDR1 and CDR2: SGHRS and YFSETQ. Deletions cut 5 bases from V and 2 bases from J, with 16 bases between. Filled out from reference TRBV5-1 and TRBJ1-1, the complete variable domain reads KAGVTQTPRYLIKTRGQQVTLSCSPISGHRSVSWYQQTPGQGLQFLFEYFSETQRNKGNFPGRFSGRQFSNSRSEMNVSTLELGDSALYLCASSSWGRSNTEAFFGQGTRLTVV.

The rearrangement uses TRBV7-2 and TRBJ1-5; unclear D gene. In germline, CDR1 is SGHTA, CDR2 FQGNSA. The CDR3 contains 15 residues. The ends were cut back, 2 bases at V and 6 bases at J, with 14 bases in the middle. The CDR3 DNA reads as TGTGCCAGCAGCTTATCGTTTCTTGTAGGTCAGCCCCAGCATTTT. Amino acids: CASSLSFLVGQPQHF.

J is TRBJ1-2 and V is TRBV5-4, with TRBD1 matching over 10 bases. The CDR3 extends over 17 amino acids. V lost 4 bases, J lost 7 bases, and 16 bases stayed unmatched. Germline loops: CDR1 SGHNT, CDR2 YYREEE (reference sequence). The chain's CDR3 is CASSPRQGAEIMGGYTF. The DNA for the CDR3 is TGTGCCAGCAGCCCGAGACAGGGGGCAGAGATAATGGGTGGCTACACCTTC. The full variable domain, in which reference TRBV5-4 and TRBJ1-2 provide the parts outside the CDR3, is ETGVTQSPTHLIKTRGQQVTLRCSSQSGHNTVSWYQQALGQGPQFIFQYYREEENGRGNFPPRFSGLQFPNYSSELNVNALELDDSALYLCASSPRQGAEIMGGYTFGSGTRLTVV.

The V gene is TRBV19, the J gene TRBJ1-4; D gene ambiguous. Trimming removed 6 bases at V and 4 bases at J, with 9 bases between. The CDR3 has 13 residues. Germline V CDR1 and CDR2: LNHDA, SQIVND (reference sequence). The CDR3 DNA reads as TGTGCCAGTAGGTCCGACGTTAATGAAAAACTGTTTTTT. This gives the protein CASRSDVNEKLFF. The full variable domain, its missing parts supplied by reference TRBV19 and TRBJ1-4, is DGGITQSPKYLFRKEGQNVTLSCEQNLNHDAMYWYRQDPGQGLRLIYYSQIVNDFQKGDIAEGYSVSREKKESFPLTVTSAQKNPTAFYLCASRSDVNEKLFFGSGTQLSVL.

The chain combines TRBV9 with TRBJ1-3, with TRBD1 as a possible D gene (6 bases). CDR1 and CDR2 from the germline V gene are SGDLS and YYNGEE. The CDR3 consists of 17 residues. Trimming took off 0 bases at V and 3 bases at J, with 16 bases between the two ends. The CDR3 sequence is CASSVATRGGNGNTIYF. The DNA of the CDR3 is TGTGCCAGCAGCGTAGCTACGAGGGGGGGAAATGGAAACACCATATATTTT.

J is TRBJ2-5 and V is TRBV11-2; no clear D. Germline assignment: CDR1 SGHAT and CDR2 FQNNGV. Trimming took off 3 bases at V and 2 bases at J, with 10 bases between the two ends. The CDR3 totals 14 residues. CDR3 sequence: CASSLSRTQETQYF. In nucleotides, the CDR3 is TGTGCCAGCAGCTTGAGCCGGACGCAAGAGACCCAGTACTTC.

This chain links TRBV19 with TRBJ1-2; 7 nucleotides match TRBD1. This CDR3 region has 13 residues. V dropped 5 bases and J dropped 3; count of bases not matched to a gene: 3. CDR1 is LNHDA and CDR2 is SQIVND in the germline V gene (reference sequence). The CDR3 spells CASSLTGDYGYTF. DNA for the CDR3: TGTGCCAGTAGTTTAACAGGGGACTATGGCTACACCTTC.

In this sample, this clone turned up once. The chain carries TRBV18 and TRBJ1-4, with D hard to call. V dropped 5 bases and J dropped 14 bases, with 18 bases sitting between them. The germline CDR1 and CDR2 sequences are KGHSH and LQKENI. The CDR3 contains 13 residues. The CDR3 nucleotides are TGTGCCAGCTCAGATACACCCCAGCAAATCCTGTTTTTT. Its protein is CASSDTPQQILFF.